This TCR beta chain was captured by sequencing in a study of blood T cell repertoires in COVID-19. The overall study: Both acute and convalescent COVID-19 samples were obtained from the United States, Italy and Spain. From T cells, B-cell-depleted T cells, or PBMCs came the material, which was cDNA or gDNA.

The V and J ends lost 2 bases and 6 bases, in that order; junction bases with no gene match: 4. The CDR3 runs to 14 residues. Germline CDR1 and CDR2: MGHDK and SYGVNS. Authors' methods: Amplification of reference gene primers was used by the study to estimate nucleated cell counts. Produced via immunoSEQ multiplex PCR; TCRdb's table is partial and in-frame only. That table furnishes V, J and clone size, whereas the DNA furnished D and trimming. The sample shows some 17,000 clones, about nine tenths of them seen only once. The TCR comes from a man aged 45 to 65 with active COVID-19. The sample was peripheral blood. The genes are TRBV25-1 and TRBJ2-7; 10 bases are shared with TRBD2. CDR3 bases: TGTGCCAGCAGTGAAAGCGGGAGGGCAGCCGAGCAGTACTTC. It translates to CASSESGRAAEQYF.